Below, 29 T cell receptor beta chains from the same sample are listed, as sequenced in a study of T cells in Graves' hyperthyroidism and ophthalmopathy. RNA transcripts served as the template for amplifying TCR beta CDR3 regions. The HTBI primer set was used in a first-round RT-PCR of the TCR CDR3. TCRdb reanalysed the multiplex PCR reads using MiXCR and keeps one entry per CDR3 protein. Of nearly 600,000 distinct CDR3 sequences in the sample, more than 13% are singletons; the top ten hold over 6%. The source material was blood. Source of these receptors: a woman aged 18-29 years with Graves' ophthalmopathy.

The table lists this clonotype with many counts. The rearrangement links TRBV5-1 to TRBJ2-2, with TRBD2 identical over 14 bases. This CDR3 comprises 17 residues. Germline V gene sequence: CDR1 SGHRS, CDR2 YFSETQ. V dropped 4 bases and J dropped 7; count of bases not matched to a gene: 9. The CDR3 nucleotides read TGCGCCAGCAGCCCCTCCGGGACTAGCGGGAGTAACGGGGAGCTGTTTTTT. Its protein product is CASSPSGTSGSNGELFF.

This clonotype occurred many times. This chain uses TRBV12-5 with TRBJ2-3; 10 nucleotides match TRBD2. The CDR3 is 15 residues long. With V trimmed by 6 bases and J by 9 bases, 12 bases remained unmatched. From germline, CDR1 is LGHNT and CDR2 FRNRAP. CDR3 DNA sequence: TGTGCTAGTGGGGAAGCGGGAGGGCGGTACGGCACGCAGTATTTT. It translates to CASGEAGGRYGTQYF.

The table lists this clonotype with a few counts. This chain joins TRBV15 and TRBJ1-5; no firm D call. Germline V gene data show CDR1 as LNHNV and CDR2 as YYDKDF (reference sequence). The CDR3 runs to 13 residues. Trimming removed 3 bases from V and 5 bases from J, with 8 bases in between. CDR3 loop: CATSRAADQPQHF. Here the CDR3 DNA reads TGTGCCACCAGCAGGGCAGCAGATCAGCCCCAGCATTTT.

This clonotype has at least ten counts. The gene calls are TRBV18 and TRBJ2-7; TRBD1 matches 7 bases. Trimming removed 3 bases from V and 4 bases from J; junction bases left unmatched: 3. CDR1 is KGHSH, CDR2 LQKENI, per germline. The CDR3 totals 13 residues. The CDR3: CASSPGTEYEQYF. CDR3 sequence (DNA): TGTGCCAGCTCACCTGGGACAGAATACGAGCAGTACTTC.

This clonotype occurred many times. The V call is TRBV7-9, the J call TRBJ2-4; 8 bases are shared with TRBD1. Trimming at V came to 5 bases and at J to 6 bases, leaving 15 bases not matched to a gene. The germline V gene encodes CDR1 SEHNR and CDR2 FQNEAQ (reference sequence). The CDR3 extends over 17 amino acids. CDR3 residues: CASSRIGQGARRNIQYF. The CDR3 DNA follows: TGTGCCAGCAGCAGGATCGGTCAGGGGGCGCGAAGAAACATTCAGTACTTC.

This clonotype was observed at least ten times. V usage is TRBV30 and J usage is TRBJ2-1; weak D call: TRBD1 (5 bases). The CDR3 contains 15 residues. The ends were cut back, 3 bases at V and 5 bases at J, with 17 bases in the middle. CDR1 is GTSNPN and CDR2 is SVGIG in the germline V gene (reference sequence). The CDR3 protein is CAWSLRVSSNNEQFF. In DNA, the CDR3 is TGTGCCTGGAGCCTCAGGGTCTCCTCAAACAATGAGCAGTTCTTC.

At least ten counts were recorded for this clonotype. CDR3 DNA: TGTGCCAGCAGCTCAGGGCGGGGTGAAGCTTTCTTT. It is translated as CASSSGRGEAFF. The V and J genes are TRBV6-1 and TRBJ1-1, with a possible D match to TRBD1 (5 bases). The CDR3 is 12 amino acids. Germline CDR1 and CDR2: MNHNS and SASEGT. Trimming took 6 bases from V and 7 from J, leaving 12 bases between them.

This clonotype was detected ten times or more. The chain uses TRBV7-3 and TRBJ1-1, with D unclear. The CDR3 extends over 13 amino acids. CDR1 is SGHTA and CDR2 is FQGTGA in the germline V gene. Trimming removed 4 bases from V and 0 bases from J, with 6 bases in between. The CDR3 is CASSSYMNTEAFF. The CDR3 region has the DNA TGTGCCAGCAGCTCTTACATGAACACTGAAGCTTTCTTT.

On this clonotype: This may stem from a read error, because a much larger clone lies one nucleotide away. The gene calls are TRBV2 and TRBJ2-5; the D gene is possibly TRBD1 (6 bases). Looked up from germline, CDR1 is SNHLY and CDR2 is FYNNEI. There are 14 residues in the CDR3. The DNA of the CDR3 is TGTACCAGCAGTATCAGGGTTCAGGGGGAGACCCAGTACTTC. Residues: CTSSIRVQGETQYF.

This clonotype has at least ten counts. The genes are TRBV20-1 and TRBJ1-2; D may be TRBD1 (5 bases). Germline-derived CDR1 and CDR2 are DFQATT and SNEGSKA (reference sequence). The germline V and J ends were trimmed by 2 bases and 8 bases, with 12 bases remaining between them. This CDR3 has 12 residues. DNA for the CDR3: TGCAGTGCTAGACGCGGGACTGAGGGCTACACCTTC. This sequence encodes CSARRGTEGYTF.

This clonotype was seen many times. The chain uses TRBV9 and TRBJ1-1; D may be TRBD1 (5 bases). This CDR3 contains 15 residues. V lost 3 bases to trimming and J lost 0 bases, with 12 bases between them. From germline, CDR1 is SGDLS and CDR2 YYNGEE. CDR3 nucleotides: TGTGCCAGCAGCGCTCGGGACCGCCTGAACACTGAAGCTTTCTTT. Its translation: CASSARDRLNTEAFF.

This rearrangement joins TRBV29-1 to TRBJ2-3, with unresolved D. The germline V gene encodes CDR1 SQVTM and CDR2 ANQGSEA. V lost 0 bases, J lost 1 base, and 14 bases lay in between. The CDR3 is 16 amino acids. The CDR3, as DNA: TGCAGCGTTGAAGATGTTCAAGGGATGGGCACAGATACGCAGTATTTT. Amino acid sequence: CSVEDVQGMGTDTQYF.

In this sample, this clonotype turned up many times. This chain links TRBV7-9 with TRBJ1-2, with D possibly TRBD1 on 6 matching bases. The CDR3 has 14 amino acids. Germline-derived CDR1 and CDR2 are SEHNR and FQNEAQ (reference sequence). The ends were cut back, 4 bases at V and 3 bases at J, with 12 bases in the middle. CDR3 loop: CASSSYRVDYGYTF. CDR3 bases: TGTGCCAGCAGCTCCTACAGGGTTGACTATGGCTACACCTTC.

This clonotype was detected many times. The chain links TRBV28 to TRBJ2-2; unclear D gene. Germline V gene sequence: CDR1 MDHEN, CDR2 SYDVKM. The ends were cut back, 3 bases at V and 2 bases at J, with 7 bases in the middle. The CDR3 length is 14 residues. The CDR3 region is CASSFWRNTGELFF. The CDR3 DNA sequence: TGTGCCAGCAGTTTCTGGCGCAACACCGGGGAGCTGTTTTTT.

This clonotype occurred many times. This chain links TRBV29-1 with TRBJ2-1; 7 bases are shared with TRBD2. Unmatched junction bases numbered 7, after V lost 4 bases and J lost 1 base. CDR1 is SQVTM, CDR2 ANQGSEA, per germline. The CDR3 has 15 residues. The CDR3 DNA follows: TGCAGCGTTGCCCTAGCGGTACATTCCTACAATGAGCAGTTCTTC. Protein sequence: CSVALAVHSYNEQFF.

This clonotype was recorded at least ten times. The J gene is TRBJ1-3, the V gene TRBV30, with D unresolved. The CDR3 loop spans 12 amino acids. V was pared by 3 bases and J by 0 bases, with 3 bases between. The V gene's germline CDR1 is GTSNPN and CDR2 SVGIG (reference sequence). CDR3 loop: CAWRNSGNTIYF. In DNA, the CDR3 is TGTGCCTGGAGAAACTCTGGAAACACCATATATTTT. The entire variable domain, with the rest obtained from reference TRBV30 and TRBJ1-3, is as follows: SQTIHQWPATLVQPVGSPLSLECTVEGTSNPNLYWYRQAAGRGLQLLFYSVGIGQISSEVPQNLSASRPQDRQFILSSKKLLLSDSGFYLCAWRNSGNTIYFGEGSWLTVV.

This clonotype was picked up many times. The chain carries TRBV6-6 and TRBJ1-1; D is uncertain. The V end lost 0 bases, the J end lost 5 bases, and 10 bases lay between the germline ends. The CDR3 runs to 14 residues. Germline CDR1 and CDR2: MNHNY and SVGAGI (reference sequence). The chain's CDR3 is CASSYSREGTEAFF. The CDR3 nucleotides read TGTGCCAGCAGTTACTCGAGAGAGGGAACTGAAGCTTTCTTT.

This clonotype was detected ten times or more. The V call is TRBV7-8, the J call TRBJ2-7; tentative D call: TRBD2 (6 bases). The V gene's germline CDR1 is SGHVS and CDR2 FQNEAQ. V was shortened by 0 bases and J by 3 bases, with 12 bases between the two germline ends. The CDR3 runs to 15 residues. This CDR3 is CASSLADRRDYEQYF. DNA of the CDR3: TGTGCCAGCAGCTTAGCAGATCGGAGGGACTACGAGCAGTACTTC.

This CDR3 is CASSFNREGEQYF. Written as DNA, the CDR3 is TGTGCCAGCAGCTTTAACAGGGAGGGCGAGCAGTACTTC. V gene TRBV11-2 combines with J gene TRBJ2-7; tentative D call: TRBD2 (7 bases). CDR3 size: 13 residues. Germline CDR1 is SGHAT and CDR2 is FQNNGV. V was shortened by 3 bases and J by 6 bases, with 12 bases between the two germline ends. Based on the CDR3 plus reference TRBV11-2 and TRBJ2-7, the full variable domain is EAGVAQSPRYKIIEKRQSVAFWCNPISGHATLYWYQQILGQGPKLLIQFQNNGVVDDSQLPKDRFSAERLKGVDSTLKIQPAKLEDSAVYLCASSFNREGEQYFGPGTRLTVT.

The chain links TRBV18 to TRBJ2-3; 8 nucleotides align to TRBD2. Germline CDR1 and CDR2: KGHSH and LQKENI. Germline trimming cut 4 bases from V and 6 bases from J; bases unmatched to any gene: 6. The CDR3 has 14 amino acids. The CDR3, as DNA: TGTGCCAGCTCACGTCCGGGAGGGCCGGATACGCAGTATTTT. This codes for CASSRPGGPDTQYF.

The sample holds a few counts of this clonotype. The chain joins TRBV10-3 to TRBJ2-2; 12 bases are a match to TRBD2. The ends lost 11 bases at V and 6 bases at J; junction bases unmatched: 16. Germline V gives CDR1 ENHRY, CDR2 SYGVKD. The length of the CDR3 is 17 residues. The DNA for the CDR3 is TGTGCCGCCATACGAGACCTGACTAGCGGGAGATCCGGGGAGCTGTTTTTT. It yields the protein CAAIRDLTSGRSGELFF.

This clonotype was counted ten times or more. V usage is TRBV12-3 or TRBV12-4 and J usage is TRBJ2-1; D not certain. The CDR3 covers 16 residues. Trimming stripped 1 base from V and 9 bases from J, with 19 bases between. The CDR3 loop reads CASSLGARKAWGEQFF. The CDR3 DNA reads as TGTGCCAGCAGTTTAGGGGCCAGGAAAGCTTGGGGTGAGCAGTTCTTC.

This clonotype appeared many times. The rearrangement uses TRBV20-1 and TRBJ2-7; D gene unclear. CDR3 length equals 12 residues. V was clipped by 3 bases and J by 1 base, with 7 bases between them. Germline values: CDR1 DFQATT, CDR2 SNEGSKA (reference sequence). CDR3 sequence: CSASGRSYEQYF. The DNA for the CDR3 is TGCAGTGCTAGCGGGCGTTCCTACGAGCAGTACTTC.

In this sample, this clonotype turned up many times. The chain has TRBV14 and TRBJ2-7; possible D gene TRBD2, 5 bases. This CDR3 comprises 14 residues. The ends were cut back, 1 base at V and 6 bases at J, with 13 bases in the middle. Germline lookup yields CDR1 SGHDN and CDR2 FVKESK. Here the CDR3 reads CASSQGGFTSEQYF. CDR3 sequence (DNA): TGTGCCAGCAGCCAAGGAGGGTTCACCAGCGAGCAGTACTTC.

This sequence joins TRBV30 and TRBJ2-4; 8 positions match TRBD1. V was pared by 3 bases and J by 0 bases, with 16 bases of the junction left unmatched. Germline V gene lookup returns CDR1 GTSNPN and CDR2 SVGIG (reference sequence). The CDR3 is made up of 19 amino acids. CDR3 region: CAWRHPTRRTGIAKNIQYF. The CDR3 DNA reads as TGTGCCTGGAGACACCCAACTAGGAGGACAGGGATAGCCAAAAACATTCAGTACTTC.

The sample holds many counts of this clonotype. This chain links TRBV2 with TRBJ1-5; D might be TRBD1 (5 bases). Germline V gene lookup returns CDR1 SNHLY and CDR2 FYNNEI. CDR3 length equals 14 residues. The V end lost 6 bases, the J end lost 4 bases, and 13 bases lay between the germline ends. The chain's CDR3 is CASRPGPGNQPQHF. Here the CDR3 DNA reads TGTGCCAGCAGACCCGGACCAGGGAATCAGCCCCAGCATTTT.

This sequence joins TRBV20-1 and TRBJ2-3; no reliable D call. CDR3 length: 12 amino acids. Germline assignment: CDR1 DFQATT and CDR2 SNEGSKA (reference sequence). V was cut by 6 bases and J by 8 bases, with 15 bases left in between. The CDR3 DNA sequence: TGCAGTGCAGCCGGAGCTCATTTTACGCAGTATTTT. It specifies CSAAGAHFTQYF.

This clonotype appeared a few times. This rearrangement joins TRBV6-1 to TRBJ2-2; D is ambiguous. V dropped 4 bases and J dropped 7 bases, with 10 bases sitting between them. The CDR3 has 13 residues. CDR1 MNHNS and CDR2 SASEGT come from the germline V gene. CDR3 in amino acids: CASSGIPGGELFF. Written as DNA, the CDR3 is TGTGCCAGCAGTGGCATCCCTGGCGGGGAGCTGTTTTTT.

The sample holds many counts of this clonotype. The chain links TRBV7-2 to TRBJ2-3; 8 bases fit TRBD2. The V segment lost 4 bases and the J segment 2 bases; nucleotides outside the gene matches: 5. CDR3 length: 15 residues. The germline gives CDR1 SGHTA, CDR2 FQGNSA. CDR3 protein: CASSSLSGTTDTQYF. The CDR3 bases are TGTGCCAGCAGCTCCCTTAGCGGGACCACAGATACGCAGTATTTT.